These T cell receptor beta chains were read from a single sample in a study of yellow fever vaccine responses in identical twins. TCRdb independently ran MiXCR on the RT-PCR reads; one entry per CDR3 protein. The sample gives roughly 2,000 distinct CDR3 sequences, around four fifths of which show up once; 6.3% is in the top ten. The source was T cells from blood (PBMCs), unsorted or a sorted subset (not recorded which), collected before or after yellow fever vaccination (not recorded which). These receptor sequences come from a woman aged 18-29 years who received the yellow fever vaccine. The CDR3 runs from the conserved cysteine through the conserved F or W. Clone size is shown for a subset of rows, as once, few, many or a class of expanded clone.

size,V,J,CDR3
NA,TRBV28,TRBJ2-7,CASRPGLADRSSYEQYF
NA,TRBV29-1,TRBJ2-7,CSVVPGSSYEQYF
NA,TRBV18,TRBJ2-1,CASSPPIGEIAGGPYEQFF
NA,TRBV7-6,TRBJ1-1,CASSREVGTEAFF
NA,TRBV10-1,TRBJ2-1,CASSERGLEAYNEQFF
NA,TRBV10-1,TRBJ2-7,CASSEHTGAYEQYF
NA,TRBV12-3/TRBV12-4,TRBJ2-7,CASSWTRFNRYEQYF
NA,TRBV10-1,TRBJ2-1,CASSEKRTSGRRYNEQFF
few,TRBV5-8,TRBJ1-3,CASSLERAYSGNTIYF
few,TRBV10-3,TRBJ1-3,CAIMGEASGNTIYF
few,TRBV9,TRBJ1-1,CASSNGQMNTEAFF
NA,TRBV20-1,TRBJ2-1,CSANRGRTRGGNEQFF
few,TRBV7-9,TRBJ1-4,CASSPPGQYNEKLFF
NA,TRBV9,TRBJ2-7,CASSVGAGYEQYF
NA,TRBV6-1,TRBJ1-1,CASSGGGTEAFF
NA,TRBV11-1,TRBJ1-5,CASSFGGTGVSNQPQHF
NA,TRBV7-3,TRBJ2-1,CASSAGLAGNNEQFF
NA,TRBV7-2,TRBJ1-6,CASSLARQGTYNSPLHF
NA,TRBV4-3,TRBJ2-1,CASSQVGQGAYNEQFF
few,TRBV10-1,TRBJ1-2,CASSEYGTYGYTF
few,TRBV19,TRBJ1-5,CASSISVIQPQHF
NA,TRBV7-9,TRBJ1-3,CASSLGRNTIYF
NA,TRBV7-2,TRBJ1-1,CASSLAMGGRAFF
NA,TRBV3-1,TRBJ2-3,CASKTSGATDTQYF
NA,TRBV9,TRBJ2-3,CASSVASTDTQYF
once,TRBV11-1,TRBJ2-5,CASSLSGSQETQYF